Following are 17 T cell receptor beta chains from one sample sequenced in a study of T cell responses to AZD1222 COVID-19 vaccine. TCRdb's copy holds only in-frame clones and misses some; the assay was immunoSEQ multiplex PCR. Here the sample spans around 150,000 clones, roughly 92% being singletons. Source: peripheral blood, taken on day 0 of AZD1222 vaccination. All receptors derive from an adult in good health.

This chain joins TRBV6-2 or TRBV6-3 and TRBJ2-4, with 10 positions matching TRBD1. V lost 0 bases and J lost 11; bases outside the gene matches: 4. Germline V gene data show CDR1 as MNHEY and CDR2 as SVGEGT. The CDR3 covers 14 residues. The CDR3 nucleotides are TGTGCCAGCAGTTACTCTAGTGGGACAGGGGTTCAGTACTTC. Its translation is CASSYSSGTGVQYF.

The chain couples TRBV5-6 to TRBJ1-3; D remains ambiguous. The CDR3 consists of 18 residues. Germline assignment: CDR1 SGHDT and CDR2 YYEEEE. V was trimmed by 0 bases and J by 0 bases, leaving 16 bases between them. CDR3: CASSLVRTSFSSGNTIYF. DNA for the CDR3: TGTGCCAGCAGCTTGGTACGTACATCTTTCAGCTCTGGAAACACCATATATTTT.

CDR3 sequence: CASSQDGLNTEAFF. The CDR3 coding sequence is TGTGCCAGCAGCCAAGACGGACTGAACACTGAAGCTTTCTTT. The chain couples TRBV7-9 to TRBJ1-1; D uncertain. Germline V CDR1 and CDR2: SEHNR, FQNEAQ (reference sequence). The CDR3 covers 14 residues. V was clipped by 5 bases and J by 0 bases, with 10 bases between them.

The table lists this clone with a few counts. The chain combines TRBV24-1 with TRBJ2-1; D might be TRBD2 (5 bases). V was cut by 0 bases and J by 6 bases, with 17 bases left in between. This CDR3 has 17 residues. CDR1 and CDR2 from the germline V gene are KGHDR and SFDVKD. The CDR3 is CATSDLPTGNDPNEQFF. The CDR3 DNA follows: TGTGCCACCAGTGATTTGCCTACCGGGAACGATCCCAATGAGCAGTTCTTC.

The gene calls are TRBV6-5 and TRBJ1-2; possibly TRBD1 for D (5 bases). Deletions cut 2 bases from V and 4 bases from J, with 8 bases between. From germline, CDR1 is MNHEY and CDR2 SVGAGI. CDR3 length equals 13 residues. CDR3 amino acids: CASSYTGGYGYTF. DNA of the CDR3: TGTGCCAGCAGTTACACTGGGGGCTATGGCTACACCTTC.

V gene TRBV7-9 combines with J gene TRBJ1-4; a possible D gene is TRBD1 (5 bases). From germline, CDR1 is SEHNR and CDR2 FQNEAQ (reference sequence). This CDR3 is built from 14 residues. Trimming took off 5 bases at V and 7 bases at J, with 14 bases between the two ends. The CDR3 region has the DNA TGTGCCAGCAGCCGCGGACAAGCGGGTGAAAAACTGTTTTTT. Its protein is CASSRGQAGEKLFF.

In this sample, this clone turned up a few times. The V call is TRBV28, the J call TRBJ1-1, with a tentative D call TRBD1 (6 bases). CDR1 and CDR2 (germline): MDHEN, SYDVKM. With 2 bases removed from V and 1 base from J, the gap between germline ends came to 14 bases. This CDR3 comprises 16 residues. The CDR3 DNA reads as TGTGCCAGCAGTTTAGGGCACGGGGGCTGGAACACTGAAGCTTTCTTT. This translates into CASSLGHGGWNTEAFF.

This clone was observed once. The chain uses TRBV28 and TRBJ2-1; TRBD2 agrees at 13 bases. The CDR3 has 16 amino acids. Germline CDR1 reads MDHEN; CDR2 reads SYDVKM. The V gene end was trimmed by 5 bases and the J gene end by 7 bases; junction bases not matched to a gene: 8. CDR3 sequence: CASSEGTSGTYNEQFF. The CDR3 DNA follows: TGTGCCAGCAGTGAGGGGACTAGCGGGACTTATAATGAGCAGTTCTTC.

The V gene is TRBV28, the J gene TRBJ2-5; 7 bases are a match to TRBD2. CDR1 and CDR2 (germline): MDHEN, SYDVKM. Trimming removed 7 bases from V and 2 bases from J; junction bases left unmatched: 7. CDR3 length: 14 residues. The CDR3 spells CASKPSGDQETQYF. As DNA, the CDR3 is TGTGCCAGCAAGCCTAGCGGAGATCAAGAGACCCAGTACTTC.

The chain is built from TRBV7-2 and TRBJ2-3; D is uncertain. Germline lookup yields CDR1 SGHTA and CDR2 FQGNSA. The CDR3 contains 16 residues. The V end was cut by 2 bases, the J end by 2 bases, with 14 bases between. CDR3 bases: TGTGCCAGCAGCTTAACGCTCGGCAGGAACACAGATACGCAGTATTTT. Translated, it gives CASSLTLGRNTDTQYF.

V gene TRBV2 combines with J gene TRBJ2-3; 9 positions agree with TRBD1. V trimming: 7 bases; J trimming: 2 bases; junction bases outside the gene matches: 7. Germline V gene sequence: CDR1 SNHLY, CDR2 FYNNEI. The CDR3 is 15 amino acids. The chain's CDR3 is CASKGTGHPTDTQYF. Here the CDR3 DNA reads TGTGCCAGCAAAGGGACAGGGCATCCCACAGATACGCAGTATTTT.

V usage is TRBV28 and J usage is TRBJ1-4; D is unresolved. CDR3 length: 15 residues. V gave up 2 bases and J gave up 7 bases, with 14 bases separating them. Germline V gives CDR1 MDHEN, CDR2 SYDVKM. Here the CDR3 DNA reads TGTGCCAGCAGTTTAAGACTACTTACGCGTGAAAAACTGTTTTTT. This encodes CASSLRLLTREKLFF.

The rearrangement uses TRBV6-5 and TRBJ1-4; 7 positions match TRBD1. Unmatched junction bases numbered 4, after V lost 6 bases and J lost 6 bases. This CDR3 spans 13 amino acids. Germline V gene data show CDR1 as MNHEY and CDR2 as SVGAGI. The chain's CDR3 is CASSPGTDEKLFF. Written as DNA, the CDR3 is TGTGCCAGCAGCCCCGGGACAGATGAAAAACTGTTTTTT.

The rearrangement uses TRBV18 and TRBJ1-2; 8 bases fit TRBD1. V lost 3 bases, J lost 3 bases, and 6 bases stayed unmatched. The CDR3 has 15 residues. The germline V gene encodes CDR1 KGHSH and CDR2 LQKENI. The CDR3 DNA reads as TGTGCCAGCTCACCTTACGGGACAGGCTACTATGGCTACACCTTC. This encodes CASSPYGTGYYGYTF. Full variable domain (outside the CDR3, taken from reference TRBV18 and TRBJ1-2): NAGVMQNPRHLVRRRGQEARLRCSPMKGHSHVYWYRQLPEEGLKFMVYLQKENIIDESGMPKERFSAEFPKEGPSILRIQQVVRGDSAAYFCASSPYGTGYYGYTFGSGTRLTVV.

V gene TRBV3-1 (or the pseudogene TRBV3-2) combines with J gene TRBJ2-5, with TRBD2 matching 12 bases. CDR1 LGHDT and CDR2 YNNKEL come from the germline V gene (reference sequence). V gave up 6 bases and J gave up 5 bases; unmatched junction bases: 4. The CDR3 consists of 14 residues. The CDR3: CASRSSGGAETQYF. The CDR3 nucleotides are TGTGCCAGCAGGTCTAGCGGGGGGGCCGAGACCCAGTACTTC.

This chain uses TRBV28 with TRBJ2-2, with D tentatively TRBD1 (6 bases). The CDR3 has 14 amino acids. The ends were cut back, 5 bases at V and 9 bases at J, with 16 bases in the middle. Germline V gene lookup returns CDR1 MDHEN and CDR2 SYDVKM. CDR3 DNA: TGTGCCAGCAGTCCACAGGGAACTAAATGGGAGCTGTTTTTT. It yields the protein CASSPQGTKWELFF.

The chain joins TRBV10-3 to TRBJ1-1, with unresolved D. Germline CDR1 and CDR2: ENHRY and SYGVKD. This CDR3 comprises 12 residues. The germline V and J ends were trimmed by 4 bases and 0 bases, with 3 bases remaining between them. CDR3 nucleotides: TGTGCCATCAGTGGGTTGAACACTGAAGCTTTCTTT. Amino acids: CAISGLNTEAFF.